Listed below are T cell receptor beta chains from one sample, sequenced in a study of blood T cell repertoires in COVID-19. The protocol was immunoSEQ multiplex PCR, while the TCRdb copy is restricted to in-frame clones and leaves out a portion. The sample includes 65,000 to 95,000 clones, about 88% of them seen just once. The sample comprised peripheral blood. These TCRs come from a man between 65 and 85 years old with active or convalescent COVID-19. CDR3s include the opening cysteine and the closing phenylalanine or tryptophan. The order of the fields is CDR3 protein, CDR3 DNA, J gene, V gene, D gene, clone size. D genes are given only for firm matches. The size field is filled for only some rows; it gives once, few, many or a size class.

CASSVDRGGELFF TGCGCCAGCAGCGTCGACAGGGGCGGGGAGCTGTTTTTT TRBJ2-2 TRBV5-1 TRBD1 .
CASSLERGSHEQYF TGCGCCAGCAGCTTGGAAAGGGGTAGTCACGAGCAGTACTTC TRBJ2-7 TRBV5-1 . .
CASSEARGEGQPQHF TGTGCCAGCAGTGAAGCGCGGGGGGAAGGGCAGCCCCAGCATTTT TRBJ1-5 TRBV2 . .
CASSLPGAPKNEYF TGTGCCAGCAGCTTGCCAGGGGCGCCCAAGAATGAGTACTTC TRBJ2-7 TRBV5-4 . .
CAWRDSYNEQFF TGTGCCTGGAGGGACAGTTACAATGAGCAGTTCTTC TRBJ2-1 TRBV30 . .
CASSRTGTEAFF TGCGCCAGCAGTAGGACAGGGACTGAAGCTTTCTTT TRBJ1-1 TRBV10-2 TRBD1 .
CASSVGTSVNEQFF TGTGCCAGCAGCGTTGGGACTAGTGTGAATGAGCAGTTCTTC TRBJ2-1 TRBV9 TRBD2 .
CASTSVTNYGYTF TGTGCCAGTACGTCGGTGACTAACTATGGCTACACCTTC TRBJ1-2 TRBV7-9 . once
CASSLGAGRTDTQYF TGTGCCAGCAGCTTGGGAGCGGGCCGCACAGATACGCAGTATTTT TRBJ2-3 TRBV7-8 . once
CASRRRGDSGANVLTF TGTGCCAGTCGGCGACGGGGGGATTCTGGGGCCAACGTCCTGACTTTC TRBJ2-6 TRBV19 TRBD2 .
CASSLESTGGTEAFF TGTGCCAGCAGCTTAGAGTCGACAGGGGGTACTGAAGCTTTCTTT TRBJ1-1 TRBV7-8 TRBD1 .
CASSLGGQGMKQFF TGTGCCAGCAGCTTAGGAGGTCAGGGGATGAAGCAGTTCTTC TRBJ2-1 TRBV7-9 . .
CASSPGAPFNSNQPQHF TGTGCCAGTAGCCCAGGGGCGCCCTTCAATAGCAATCAGCCCCAGCATTTT TRBJ1-5 TRBV19 . .
CASSIERGDTQYF TGTGCCAGTAGTATAGAACGGGGAGATACGCAGTATTTT TRBJ2-3 TRBV19 . once
CASSSGQNDSPLHF TGTGCCAGCAGTTCTGGACAGAATGATTCACCCCTCCACTTT TRBJ1-6 TRBV2 . .
CASSQTGNQPQHF TGTGCCAGCAGCCAGACAGGCAATCAGCCCCAGCATTTT TRBJ1-5 TRBV12-3/TRBV12-4 . .
CASSYSGSYGYTF TGTGCCAGCAGTTACTCGGGGAGCTATGGCTACACCTTC TRBJ1-2 TRBV6-2/TRBV6-3 . .
CASRRGMAEAFF TGTGCCAGTAGGCGGGGAATGGCTGAAGCTTTCTTT TRBJ1-1 TRBV19 . .
CASRWGDSGNTIYF TGTGCCAGCCGTTGGGGAGACTCTGGAAACACCATATATTTT TRBJ1-3 TRBV28 . .
CASSLSSRGTDTQYF TGTGCCAGCTCATTGAGCTCCCGGGGCACAGATACGCAGTATTTT TRBJ2-3 TRBV28 . .
CASSLNRPNEQFF TGTGCCAGCAGCTTGAACAGGCCCAATGAGCAGTTCTTC TRBJ2-1 TRBV5-5 . .
CTSSQDEAERVLNQPQHF TGCACCAGCAGCCAAGATGAGGCCGAGAGGGTCCTCAATCAGCCCCAGCATTTT TRBJ1-5 TRBV1 . .
CASSQGTGNTGELFF TGCGCCAGCAGCCAAGGGACAGGGAACACCGGGGAGCTGTTTTTT TRBJ2-2 TRBV4-1 TRBD1 .
CASPENVRGLSTDTQYF TGTGCCAGCCCCGAGAACGTTAGGGGGCTAAGCACAGATACGCAGTATTTT TRBJ2-3 TRBV3-1/TRBV3-2 TRBD1 .
CAWSRGGTGGSRELFF TGTGCCTGGAGTCGGGGGGGAACAGGCGGGTCCCGGGAACTGTTTTTT TRBJ1-4 TRBV30 . .
CASSLSSAGDRYEQFF TGTGCCAGTAGTCTCAGCTCAGCGGGAGATCGCTATGAGCAGTTCTTC TRBJ2-1 TRBV19 TRBD2 .
CASSDPTSGGSFTGELFF TGTGCCAGCAGCGATCCTACTAGCGGGGGTTCGTTCACCGGGGAGCTGTTTTTT TRBJ2-2 TRBV11-2 TRBD2 .
CASSPRDRPNTEAFF TGTGCCAGCTCACCACGGGACAGACCCAACACTGAAGCTTTCTTT TRBJ1-1 TRBV18 TRBD1 .
CASRVREGTEAFF TGCGCCAGCAGAGTTAGGGAGGGCACTGAAGCTTTCTTT TRBJ1-1 TRBV5-1 . .
CASSVRGRGNQPQHF TGTGCCAGCAGCGTTAGGGGGCGCGGGAATCAGCCCCAGCATTTT TRBJ1-5 TRBV2 TRBD1 .
CASSFNYGGEAFF TGTGCCAGCAGCTTTAATTATGGGGGGGAAGCTTTCTTT TRBJ1-1 TRBV7-2 . .
CASSYERNSYEQYF TGTGCCAGCAGTTACGAGCGGAACTCCTACGAGCAGTACTTC TRBJ2-7 TRBV6-6 . .
CASSQKLAGGGRTGELFF TGTGCCAGCAGCCAGAAGCTAGCGGGAGGGGGAAGGACCGGGGAGCTGTTTTTT TRBJ2-2 TRBV4-2 TRBD2 .
CASSPRQGATGELFF TGCGCCAGCAGCCCCAGACAGGGTGCCACCGGGGAGCTGTTTTTT TRBJ2-2 TRBV5-1 TRBD1 .
CASSAQGAGANVLTF TGTGCCAGCAGCGCACAGGGGGCTGGGGCCAACGTCCTGACTTTC TRBJ2-6 TRBV7-9 TRBD1 .
CASSLAGITSTDTQYF TGTGCCAGCAGCTTGGCAGGGATTACCTCCACAGATACGCAGTATTTT TRBJ2-3 TRBV5-4 . .
CASSINRGGYGYTF TGTGCCAGCAGTATTAACAGGGGGGGCTATGGCTACACCTTC TRBJ1-2 TRBV6-6 TRBD1 .
CASSKLAGDYNEQFF TGTGCCAGCAGCAAACTAGCGGGAGACTACAATGAGCAGTTCTTC TRBJ2-1 TRBV11-2 TRBD2 .
CASSRLGTHEQYF TGTGCCAGTAGCAGACTAGGAACCCACGAGCAGTACTTC TRBJ2-7 TRBV19 . .
CASSRDRDTEAFF TGTGCCAGCAGCAGGGACAGGGACACTGAAGCTTTCTTT TRBJ1-1 TRBV11-3 TRBD1 .
CASRPGQGRPGAFF TGTGCCAGCAGGCCGGGACAGGGAAGACCTGGGGCTTTCTTT TRBJ1-1 TRBV2 TRBD1 .
CASTQKLYTF TGTGCCAGCACCCAAAAGCTTTACACCTTC TRBJ1-2 TRBV12-3/TRBV12-4 . .
CASSKTEKETQYF TGTGCCAGCAGCAAGACAGAGAAAGAGACCCAGTACTTC TRBJ2-5 TRBV2 . .
CASSSPVQGRNEQFF TGTGCCAGCAGCTCCCCAGTTCAGGGTAGGAATGAGCAGTTCTTC TRBJ2-1 TRBV5-5 . many
CASSYPTGGGTEAFF TGTGCCAGCAGTTACCCGACAGGCGGGGGCACTGAAGCTTTCTTT TRBJ1-1 TRBV6-5 . .
CASSLGGEETQYF TGCGCCAGCAGCTTGGGGGGGGAAGAGACCCAGTACTTC TRBJ2-5 TRBV5-1 . .
CAISLGGDNPAFF TGTGCCATCAGCCTAGGGGGGGACAATCCGGCTTTCTTT TRBJ1-1 TRBV10-3 . .
CASSLDPAYEQYF TGTGCCAGCAGCTTGGACCCAGCCTACGAGCAGTACTTC TRBJ2-7 TRBV5-4 . once
CASSPSGTDTQYF TGCGCCAGCAGTCCTAGCGGCACAGATACGCAGTATTTT TRBJ2-3 TRBV10-1 . few
CASRQGTSNQPQHF TGTGCCAGCAGACAGGGGACTAGCAATCAGCCCCAGCATTTT TRBJ1-5 TRBV6-6 TRBD1 .
CASSPGDRVYNEQFF TGCGCCAGCAGCCCGGGGGACAGGGTTTACAATGAGCAGTTCTTC TRBJ2-1 TRBV5-1 TRBD1 .
CASSPQRISQETQYF TGTGCCAGCAGCCCTCAGCGGATTTCCCAAGAGACCCAGTACTTC TRBJ2-5 TRBV5-4 . .